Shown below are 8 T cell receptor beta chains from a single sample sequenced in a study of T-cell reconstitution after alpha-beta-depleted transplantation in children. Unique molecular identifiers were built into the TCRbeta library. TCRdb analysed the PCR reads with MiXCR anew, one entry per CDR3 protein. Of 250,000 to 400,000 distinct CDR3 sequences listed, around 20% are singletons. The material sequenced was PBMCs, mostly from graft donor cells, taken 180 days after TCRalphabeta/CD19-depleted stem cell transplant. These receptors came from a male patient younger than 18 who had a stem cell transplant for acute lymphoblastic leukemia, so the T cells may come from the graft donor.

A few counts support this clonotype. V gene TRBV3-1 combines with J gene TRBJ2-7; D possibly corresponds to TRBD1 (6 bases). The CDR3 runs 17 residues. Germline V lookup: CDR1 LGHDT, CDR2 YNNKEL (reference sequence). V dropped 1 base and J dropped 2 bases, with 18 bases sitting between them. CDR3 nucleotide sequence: TGTGCCAGCAGCCAAGTAAGGGGGAGCGGTACCCCCTACGAGCAGTACTTC. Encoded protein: CASSQVRGSGTPYEQYF.

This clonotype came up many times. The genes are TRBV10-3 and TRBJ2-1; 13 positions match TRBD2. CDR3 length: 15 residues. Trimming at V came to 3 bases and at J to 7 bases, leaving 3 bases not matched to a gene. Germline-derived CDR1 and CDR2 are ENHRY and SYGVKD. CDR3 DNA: TGTGCCATCAGTGAAGGACTAGCGGGAGTTAATGAGCAGTTCTTC. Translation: CAISEGLAGVNEQFF.

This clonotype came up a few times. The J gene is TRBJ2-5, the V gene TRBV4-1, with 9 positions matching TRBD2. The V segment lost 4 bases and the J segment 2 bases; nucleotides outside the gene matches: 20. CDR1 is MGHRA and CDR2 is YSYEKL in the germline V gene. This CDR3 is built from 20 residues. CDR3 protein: CASSLLRGREGPRVQETQYF. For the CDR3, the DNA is TGCGCCAGCAGCCTCCTGAGGGGGCGGGAGGGACCCCGAGTGCAAGAGACCCAGTACTTC.

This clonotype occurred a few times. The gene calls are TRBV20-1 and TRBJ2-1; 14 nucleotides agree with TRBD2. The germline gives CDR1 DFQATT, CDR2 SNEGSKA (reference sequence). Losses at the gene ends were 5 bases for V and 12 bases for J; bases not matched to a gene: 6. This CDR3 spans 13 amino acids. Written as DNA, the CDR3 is TGCAGTGCTCCCGGGACTAGCGGGAGAGGGCAGTTCTTC. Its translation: CSAPGTSGRGQFF.

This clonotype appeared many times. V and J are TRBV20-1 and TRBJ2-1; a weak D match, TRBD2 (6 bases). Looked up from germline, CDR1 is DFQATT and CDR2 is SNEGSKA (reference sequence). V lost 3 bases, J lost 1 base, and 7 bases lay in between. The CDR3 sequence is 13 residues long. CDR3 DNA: TGCAGTGCTAGCGGGAGTTCCTACAATGAGCAGTTCTTC. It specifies CSASGSSYNEQFF.

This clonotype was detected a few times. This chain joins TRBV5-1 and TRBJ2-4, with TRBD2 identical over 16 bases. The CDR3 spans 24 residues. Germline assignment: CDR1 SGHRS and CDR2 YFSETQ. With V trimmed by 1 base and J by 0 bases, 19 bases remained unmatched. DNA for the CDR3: TGCGCCAGCAGCTTGCCCTCCCCGGGACTAGCGGGAGGGCCAGGCGAGGAAGCCAAAAACATTCAGTACTTC. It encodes CASSLPSPGLAGGPGEEAKNIQYF.

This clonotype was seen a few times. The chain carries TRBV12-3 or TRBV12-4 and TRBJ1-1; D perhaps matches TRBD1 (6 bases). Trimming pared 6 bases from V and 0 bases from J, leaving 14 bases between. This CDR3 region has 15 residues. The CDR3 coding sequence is TGTGCCAGCAGACCCCTGGGGGCGATGAACACTGAAGCTTTCTTT. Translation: CASRPLGAMNTEAFF.

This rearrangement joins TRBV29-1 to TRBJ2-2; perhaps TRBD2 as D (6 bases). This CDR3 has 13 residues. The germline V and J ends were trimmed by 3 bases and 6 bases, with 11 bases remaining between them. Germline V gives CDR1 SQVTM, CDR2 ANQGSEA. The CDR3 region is CSVDESGAGELFF. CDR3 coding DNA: TGCAGCGTTGACGAATCGGGGGCCGGGGAGCTGTTTTTT.